The following is a T cell receptor (beta chain) sequence with its context. What it binds is not known. This record comes from a study of T cell responses to AZD1222 COVID-19 vaccine. The study, taken as a whole, reports: Most donors were white British and more were female, and clonal diversity was possibly underestimated.

Sequencing was performed with immunoSEQ multiplex PCR; in TCRdb, only in-frame clones are kept and a portion is missing. Found here are 130,000 to 150,000 clones, 90% to 95% of them singletons; the top ten hold around 12%. This CDR3 comprises 16 residues. V gave up 4 bases and J gave up 4 bases; unmatched junction bases: 10. CDR1 SGHNT and CDR2 YYREEE come from the germline V gene (reference sequence). V is TRBV5-4 and J is TRBJ2-2; 7 nucleotides align to TRBD1. The source was peripheral blood, collected after recovery from COVID-19. The TCR comes from an adult who had recovered from COVID-19. The CDR3 DNA follows: TGTGCCAGCAGCGACGGAAGGGGGCAGCGCACCGGGGAGCTGTTTTTT. It codes for CASSDGRGQRTGELFF.